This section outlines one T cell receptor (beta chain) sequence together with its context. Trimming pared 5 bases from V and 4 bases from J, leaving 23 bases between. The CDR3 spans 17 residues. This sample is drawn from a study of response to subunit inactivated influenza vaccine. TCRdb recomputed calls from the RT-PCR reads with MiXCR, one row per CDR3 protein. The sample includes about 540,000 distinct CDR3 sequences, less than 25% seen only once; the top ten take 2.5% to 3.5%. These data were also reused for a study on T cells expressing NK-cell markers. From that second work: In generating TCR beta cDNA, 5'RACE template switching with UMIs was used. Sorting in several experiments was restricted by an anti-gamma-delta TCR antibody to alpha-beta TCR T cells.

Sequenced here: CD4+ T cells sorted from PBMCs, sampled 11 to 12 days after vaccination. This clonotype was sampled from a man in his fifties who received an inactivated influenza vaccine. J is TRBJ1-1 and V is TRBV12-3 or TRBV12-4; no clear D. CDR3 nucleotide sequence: TGTGCCAGCAGTCCCGCTTATATGTCAGCCTACTCCACTGAAGCTTTCTTT. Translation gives CASSPAYMSAYSTEAFF.